Given below is one T cell receptor beta chain in context. The table came from immunoSEQ multiplex PCR; TCRdb's copy has only in-frame clones and leaves some out. The sample comprises about 150,000 clones, 78% of which are singletons, and roughly 1.5% rests with the top ten. J gave up 6 bases and V 0 bases, and 2 bases lay outside the gene matches. The CDR3 is 15 amino acids. Germline CDR1 is SEHNR and CDR2 is FQNEAQ (reference sequence). This specimen belongs to a study of blood T cell repertoires in COVID-19. The TCR originated in a man aged 80 or over with acute or convalescent COVID-19. Sequencing was carried out using peripheral blood. J is TRBJ2-7 and V is TRBV7-9, with 13 nucleotides matching TRBD2. CDR3 in DNA: TGTGCCAGCAGCTTAGCGACTAGCGGGGGGCGCGAGCAGTACTTC. Amino acid sequence: CASSLATSGGREQYF.